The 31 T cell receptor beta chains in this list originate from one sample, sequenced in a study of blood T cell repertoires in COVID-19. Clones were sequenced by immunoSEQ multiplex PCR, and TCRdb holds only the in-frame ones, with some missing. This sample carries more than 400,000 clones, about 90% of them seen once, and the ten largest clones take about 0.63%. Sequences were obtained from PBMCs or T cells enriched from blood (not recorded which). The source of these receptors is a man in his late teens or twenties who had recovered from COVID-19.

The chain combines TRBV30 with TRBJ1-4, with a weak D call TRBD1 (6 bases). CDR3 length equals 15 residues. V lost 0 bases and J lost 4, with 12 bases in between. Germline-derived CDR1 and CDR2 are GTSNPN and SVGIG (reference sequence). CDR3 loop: CAWSVGGVGNEKLFF. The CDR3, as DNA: TGTGCCTGGAGTGTAGGGGGTGTTGGTAATGAAAAACTGTTTTTT.

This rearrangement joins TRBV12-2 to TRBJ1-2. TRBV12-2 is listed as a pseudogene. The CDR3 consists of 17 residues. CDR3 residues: CASRLEDRPGRNYGYTF. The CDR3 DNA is TGTGCAAGTCGCCTAGAGGACAGACCCGGGAGGAACTATGGCTACACCTTC.

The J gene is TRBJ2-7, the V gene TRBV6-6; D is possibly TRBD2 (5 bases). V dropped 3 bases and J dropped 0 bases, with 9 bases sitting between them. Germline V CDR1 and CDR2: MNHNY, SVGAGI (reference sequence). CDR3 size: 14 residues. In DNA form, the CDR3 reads TGTGCCAGCAGTTATGGCGGGTACTCCTACGAGCAGTACTTC. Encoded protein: CASSYGGYSYEQYF.

The CDR3 region is CASSDLQGAILYF. In DNA form, the CDR3 reads TGTGCCAGCAGTGACCTACAGGGGGCAATTTTATATTTT. The gene calls are TRBV2 and TRBJ1-3, with TRBD1 matching over 9 bases. Germline loops: CDR1 SNHLY, CDR2 FYNNEI. V was pared by 3 bases and J by 14 bases, with 8 bases of the junction left unmatched. The CDR3 runs 13 residues.

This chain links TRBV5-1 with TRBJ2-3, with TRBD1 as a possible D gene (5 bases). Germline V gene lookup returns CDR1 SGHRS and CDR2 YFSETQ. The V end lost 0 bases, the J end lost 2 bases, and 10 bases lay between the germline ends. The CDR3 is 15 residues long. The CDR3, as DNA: TGCGCCAGCAGCTTGGGAGACAGACCCACAGATACGCAGTATTTT. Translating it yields CASSLGDRPTDTQYF.

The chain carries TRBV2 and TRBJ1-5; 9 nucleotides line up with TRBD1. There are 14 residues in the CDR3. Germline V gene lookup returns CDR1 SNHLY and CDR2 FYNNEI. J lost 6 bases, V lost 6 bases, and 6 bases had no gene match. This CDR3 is CASSGGTGSQPQHF. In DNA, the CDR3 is TGTGCCAGCAGCGGAGGGACAGGGAGTCAGCCCCAGCATTTT.

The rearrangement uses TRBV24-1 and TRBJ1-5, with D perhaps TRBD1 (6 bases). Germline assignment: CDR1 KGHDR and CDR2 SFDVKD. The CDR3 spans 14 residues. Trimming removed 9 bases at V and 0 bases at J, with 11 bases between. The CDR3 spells CATSDSYSNQPQHF. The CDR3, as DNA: TGTGCCACCTCGGACAGCTATAGCAATCAGCCCCAGCATTTT.

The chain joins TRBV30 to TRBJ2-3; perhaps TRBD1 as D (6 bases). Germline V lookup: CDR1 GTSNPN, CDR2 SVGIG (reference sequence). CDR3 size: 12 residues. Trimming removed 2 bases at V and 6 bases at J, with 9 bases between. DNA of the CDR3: TGTGCCTGGAGTCCTACAGGGGATACGCAGTATTTT. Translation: CAWSPTGDTQYF.

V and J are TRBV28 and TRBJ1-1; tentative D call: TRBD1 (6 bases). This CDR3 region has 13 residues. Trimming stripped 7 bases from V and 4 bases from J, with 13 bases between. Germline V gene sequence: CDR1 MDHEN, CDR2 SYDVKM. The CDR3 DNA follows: TGTGCCAGCAACCGGGGGGCGCCCACTGAAGCTTTCTTT. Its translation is CASNRGAPTEAFF.

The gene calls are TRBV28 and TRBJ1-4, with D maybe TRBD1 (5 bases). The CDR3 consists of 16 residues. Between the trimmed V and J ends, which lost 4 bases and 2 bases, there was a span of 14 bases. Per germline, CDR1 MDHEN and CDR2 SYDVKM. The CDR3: CASSSNSGRTNEKLFF. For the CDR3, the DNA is TGTGCCAGCAGTTCAAATTCAGGGCGGACTAATGAAAAACTGTTTTTT.

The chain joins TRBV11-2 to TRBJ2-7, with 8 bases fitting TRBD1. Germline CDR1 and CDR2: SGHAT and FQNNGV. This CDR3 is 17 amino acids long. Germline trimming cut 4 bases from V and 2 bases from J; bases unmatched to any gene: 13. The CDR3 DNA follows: TGTGCCAGCAGCTCTGATACAGGGGGTTTCCGGGCCTACGAGCAGTACTTC. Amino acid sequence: CASSSDTGGFRAYEQYF.

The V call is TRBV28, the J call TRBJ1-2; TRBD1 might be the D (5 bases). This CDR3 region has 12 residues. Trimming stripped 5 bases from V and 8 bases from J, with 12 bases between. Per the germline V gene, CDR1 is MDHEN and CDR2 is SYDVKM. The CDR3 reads CASSQGAEGYTF. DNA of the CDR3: TGTGCCAGCAGTCAAGGGGCTGAAGGCTACACCTTC.

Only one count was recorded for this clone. The CDR3 nucleotides read TGTGCCAGCAGCTTCGGTCGGGACAGTACCTACGAGCAGTACTTC. Its translation: CASSFGRDSTYEQYF. The gene calls are TRBV11-3 and TRBJ2-7; 7 nucleotides line up with TRBD1. This CDR3 spans 15 amino acids. CDR1 SGHNT and CDR2 YENEEA come from the germline V gene. The ends lost 3 bases at V and 2 bases at J; junction bases unmatched: 7.

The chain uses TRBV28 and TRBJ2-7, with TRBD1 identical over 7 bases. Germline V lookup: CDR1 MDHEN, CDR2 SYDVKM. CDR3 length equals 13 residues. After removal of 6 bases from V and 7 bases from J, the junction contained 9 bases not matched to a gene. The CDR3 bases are TGTGCCAGCAGACCAGAGGGGGCTCGAGAGCAGTACTTC. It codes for CASRPEGAREQYF.

CDR3: CAWSGTSGDQPQHF. Written as DNA, the CDR3 is TGTGCCTGGAGTGGGACGTCGGGGGATCAGCCCCAGCATTTT. V usage is TRBV30 and J usage is TRBJ1-5, with D maybe TRBD1 (5 bases). Trimming removed 1 base from V and 5 bases from J, with 12 bases in between. Germline CDR1 and CDR2: GTSNPN and SVGIG (reference sequence). The CDR3 runs 14 residues. Supplemented by reference TRBV30 and TRBJ1-5, the full variable domain reads SQTIHQWPATLVQPVGSPLSLECTVEGTSNPNLYWYRQAAGRGLQLLFYSVGIGQISSEVPQNLSASRPQDRQFILSSKKLLLSDSGFYLCAWSGTSGDQPQHFGDGTRLSIL.

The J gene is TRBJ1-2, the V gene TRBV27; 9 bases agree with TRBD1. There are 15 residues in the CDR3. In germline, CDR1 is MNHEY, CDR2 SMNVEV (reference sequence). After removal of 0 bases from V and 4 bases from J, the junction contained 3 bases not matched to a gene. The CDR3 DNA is TGTGCCAGCAGTTTATCGTGGGACAGGGCCTATGGCTACACCTTC. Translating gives CASSLSWDRAYGYTF.

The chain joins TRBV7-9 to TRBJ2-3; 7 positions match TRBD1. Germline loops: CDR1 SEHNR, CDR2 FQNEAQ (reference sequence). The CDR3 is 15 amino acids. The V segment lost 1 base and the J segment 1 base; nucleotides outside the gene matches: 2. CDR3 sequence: CASSLGQGGTDTQYF. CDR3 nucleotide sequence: TGTGCCAGCAGCTTAGGGCAGGGGGGCACAGATACGCAGTATTTT.

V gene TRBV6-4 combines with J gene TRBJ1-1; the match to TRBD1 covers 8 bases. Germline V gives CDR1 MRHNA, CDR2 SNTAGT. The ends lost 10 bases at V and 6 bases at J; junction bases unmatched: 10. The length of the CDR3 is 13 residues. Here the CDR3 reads CATRTGTGAEAFF. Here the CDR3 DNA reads TGTGCCACGAGGACAGGGACAGGCGCTGAAGCTTTCTTT.

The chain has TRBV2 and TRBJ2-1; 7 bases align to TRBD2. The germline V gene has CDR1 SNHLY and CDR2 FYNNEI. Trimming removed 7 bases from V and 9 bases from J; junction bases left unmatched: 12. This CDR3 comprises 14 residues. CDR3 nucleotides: TGTGCCAGCACTCGCGGGAGAGCCGGGGGTGAGCAGTTCTTC. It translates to CASTRGRAGGEQFF.

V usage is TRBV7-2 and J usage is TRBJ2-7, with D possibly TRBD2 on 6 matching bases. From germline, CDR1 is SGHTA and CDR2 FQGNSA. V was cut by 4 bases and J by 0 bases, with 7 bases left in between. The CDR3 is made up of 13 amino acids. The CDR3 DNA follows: TGTGCCAGCAGCTCGCGGGGCTCCTACGAGCAGTACTTC. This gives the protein CASSSRGSYEQYF.

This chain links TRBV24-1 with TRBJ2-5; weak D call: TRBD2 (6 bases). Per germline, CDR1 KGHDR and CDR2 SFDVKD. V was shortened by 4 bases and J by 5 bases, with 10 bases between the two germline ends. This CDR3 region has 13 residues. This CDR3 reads CATSEEGLETQYF. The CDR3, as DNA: TGTGCCACCAGTGAGGAGGGGTTGGAGACCCAGTACTTC.

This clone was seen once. The CDR3 region is CASSYQEVGSGNTIYF. The DNA of the CDR3 is TGTGCCAGCAGTTACCAAGAGGTTGGCTCTGGAAACACCATATATTTT. J is TRBJ1-3 and V is TRBV6-6; D gene ambiguous. The length of the CDR3 is 16 residues. Trimming removed 2 bases from V and 0 bases from J, with 11 bases in between. The germline V gene encodes CDR1 MNHNY and CDR2 SVGAGI (reference sequence).

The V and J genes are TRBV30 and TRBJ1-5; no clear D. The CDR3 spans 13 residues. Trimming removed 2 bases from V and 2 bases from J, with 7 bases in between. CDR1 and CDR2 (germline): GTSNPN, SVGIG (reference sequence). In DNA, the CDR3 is TGTGCCTGGAGTTCAGCGGGCAATCAGCCCCAGCATTTT. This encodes CAWSSAGNQPQHF.

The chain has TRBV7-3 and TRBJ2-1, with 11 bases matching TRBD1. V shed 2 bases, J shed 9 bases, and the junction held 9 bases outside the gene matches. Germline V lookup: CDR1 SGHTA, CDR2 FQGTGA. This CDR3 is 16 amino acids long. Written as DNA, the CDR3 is TGTGCCAGCAGCTTAGGACAGGGGGCTGCTCGAGGTGAGCAGTTCTTC. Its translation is CASSLGQGAARGEQFF.

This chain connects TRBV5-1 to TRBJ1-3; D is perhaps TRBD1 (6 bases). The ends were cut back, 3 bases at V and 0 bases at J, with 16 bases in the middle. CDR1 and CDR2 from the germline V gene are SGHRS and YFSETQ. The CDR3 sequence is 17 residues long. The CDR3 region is CASSSGGGRFSGNTIYF. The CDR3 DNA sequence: TGCGCCAGCAGCTCAGGCGGGGGCCGATTCTCTGGAAACACCATATATTTT.

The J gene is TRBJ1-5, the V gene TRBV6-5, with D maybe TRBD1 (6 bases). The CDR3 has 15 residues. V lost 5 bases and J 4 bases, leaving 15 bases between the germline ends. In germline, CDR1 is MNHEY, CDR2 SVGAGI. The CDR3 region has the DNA TGTGCCAGCAGTCGGCGGGGGGCTCGGAATCAGCCCCAGCATTTT. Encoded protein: CASSRRGARNQPQHF.

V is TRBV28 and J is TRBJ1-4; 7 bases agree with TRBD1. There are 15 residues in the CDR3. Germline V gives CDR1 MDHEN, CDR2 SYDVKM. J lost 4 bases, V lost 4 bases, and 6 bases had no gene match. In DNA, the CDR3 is TGTGCCAGCAGTTCTGGGGGACAGAGTAATGAAAAACTGTTTTTT. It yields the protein CASSSGGQSNEKLFF.

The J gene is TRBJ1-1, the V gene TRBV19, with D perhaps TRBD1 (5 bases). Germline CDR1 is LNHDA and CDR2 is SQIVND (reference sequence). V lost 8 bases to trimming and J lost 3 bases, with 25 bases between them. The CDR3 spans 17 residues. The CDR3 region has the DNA TGTGCCAGTGGTGCTTTAGTTGGGGCGACGCGGCACACTGAAGCTTTCTTT. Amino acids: CASGALVGATRHTEAFF.

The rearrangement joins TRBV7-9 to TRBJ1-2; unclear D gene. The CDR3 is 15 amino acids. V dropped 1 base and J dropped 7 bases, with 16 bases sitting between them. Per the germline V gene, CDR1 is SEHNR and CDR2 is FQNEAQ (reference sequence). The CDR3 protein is CASSLEIETHVGYTF. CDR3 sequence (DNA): TGTGCCAGCAGCTTAGAGATCGAGACACACGTTGGCTACACCTTC.

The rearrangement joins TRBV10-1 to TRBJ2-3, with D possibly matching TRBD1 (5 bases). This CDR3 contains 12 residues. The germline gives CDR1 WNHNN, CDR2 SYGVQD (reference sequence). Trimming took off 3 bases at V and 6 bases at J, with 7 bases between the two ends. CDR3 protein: CASSEGDDTQYF. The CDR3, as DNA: TGCGCCAGCAGTGAAGGGGATGATACGCAGTATTTT.

The DNA of the CDR3 is TGTGCCAGTAACCCCGGGACACCTGGGGGTGGGCCCCAGCATTTT. This encodes CASNPGTPGGGPQHF. The chain couples TRBV19 to TRBJ1-5; D possibly corresponds to TRBD1 (6 bases). The V end lost 7 bases, the J end lost 9 bases, and 22 bases lay between the germline ends. CDR3 size: 15 residues. In germline, CDR1 is LNHDA, CDR2 SQIVND (reference sequence).